The present entry profiles one T cell receptor (beta chain) with its context. Its antigen remains unidentified. Peripheral blood, together with lesional scalp punch biopsies, was collected from alopecia areata patients. The data belong to a study of CD8+ T cells in alopecia areata. The overall study: Treated patients were given 5 to 10 mg oral tofacitinib twice daily. The study gave tofacitinib for 6 to 18 months, then 6 months off drug.

Sequencing relied on a cDNA template that was reverse transcribed from extracted RNA. Libraries were prepared by immunoSEQ multiplex PCR; TCRdb keeps only in-frame clonotypes and omits some of them. The sample has approximately 89,000 clones; roughly two fifths are singletons. Study-wide results and limits: Sequence data from scalp samples additionally include resident alphabeta T cells of normal skin.

Germline V gives CDR1 DFQATT, CDR2 SNEGSKA (reference sequence). The junction had 3 bases not matched to a gene; V was cut back by 3 bases and J by 7 bases. This CDR3 spans 11 amino acids. The source is a human donor with alopecia areata. What was sequenced was CD4+ T cells sorted from blood. This sequence joins TRBV20-1 and TRBJ2-7, with TRBD1 matching over 7 bases. CDR3 sequence reads: CSARTGTEQYF. For the CDR3, the DNA is TGCAGTGCTAGGACAGGGACGGAGCAGTACTTC.